The 32 T cell receptor beta chains presented below share a single source sample, sequenced in a study of blood T cell repertoires in COVID-19. Using immunoSEQ multiplex PCR, the repertoire was profiled, and TCRdb retains in-frame clones only, with some absent. The sample lists some 150,000 clones; 80% were seen once. Source material: peripheral blood. The receptors stem from a man aged 55-75 years with active or convalescent COVID-19.

V gene TRBV11-3 combines with J gene TRBJ2-5; tentatively, D is TRBD1 (5 bases). This CDR3 is 15 amino acids long. The germline CDR1 and CDR2 sequences are SGHNT and YENEEA. V lost 4 bases, J lost 5 bases, and 17 bases lay in between. Written as DNA, the CDR3 is TGTGCCAGCAGCTCAGGAGCAGGGTGGACCGAGACCCAGTACTTC. Translating it yields CASSSGAGWTETQYF.

V usage is TRBV19 and J usage is TRBJ1-4, with D perhaps TRBD1 (6 bases). The CDR3 covers 15 residues. Trimming left V 3 bases short and J 5 bases short, with 13 bases between. The germline gives CDR1 LNHDA, CDR2 SQIVND (reference sequence). The DNA of the CDR3 is TGTGCCAGTAGTATGGCGGCAGGACAGAATGAAAAACTGTTTTTT. Encoded protein: CASSMAAGQNEKLFF.

This chain joins TRBV28 and TRBJ2-7; a weak D match, TRBD2 (5 bases). Trimming left V 4 bases short and J 0 bases short, with 13 bases between. This CDR3 has 15 residues. Per the germline V gene, CDR1 is MDHEN and CDR2 is SYDVKM. Here the CDR3 DNA reads TGTGCCAGCAGTTCAATAGCGCCCATCTCCTACGAGCAGTACTTC. It yields the protein CASSSIAPISYEQYF.

The chain carries TRBV6-5 and TRBJ1-2; the D gene is possibly TRBD1 (5 bases). This CDR3 is built from 14 residues. The germline CDR1 and CDR2 sequences are MNHEY and SVGAGI. V lost 2 bases and J lost 4, with 11 bases in between. The CDR3 DNA is TGTGCCAGCAGTTACAATGGGGCGGCCTATGGCTACACCTTC. Translated: CASSYNGAAYGYTF.

The chain carries TRBV11-1 and TRBJ2-1; possibly TRBD2 for D (6 bases). The CDR3 contains 13 residues. The germline V gene encodes CDR1 SGHAT and CDR2 FQDESV (reference sequence). The ends were cut back, 5 bases at V and 5 bases at J, with 10 bases in the middle. CDR3 residues: CASSRGIDNEQFF. Here the CDR3 DNA reads TGTGCCAGCAGCCGGGGGATCGACAATGAGCAGTTCTTC.

This chain joins TRBV7-9 and TRBJ1-4; 7 nucleotides line up with TRBD1. CDR1 and CDR2 (germline): SEHNR, FQNEAQ (reference sequence). The CDR3 extends over 18 amino acids. Germline trimming cut 3 bases from V and 7 bases from J; bases unmatched to any gene: 17. For the CDR3, the DNA is TGTGCCAGCAGCTTCCCGCCCCTTGTCGGGACAGCGGGTGAAAAACTGTTTTTT. As protein: CASSFPPLVGTAGEKLFF. The entire variable domain, with the rest obtained from reference TRBV7-9 and TRBJ1-4, is as follows: DTGVSQNPRHKITKRGQNVTFRCDPISEHNRLYWYRQTLGQGPEFLTYFQNEAQLEKSRLLSDRFSAERPKGSFSTLEIQRTEQGDSAMYLCASSFPPLVGTAGEKLFFGSGTQLSVL.

The CDR3 is CASSVAPTSGRSEQYF. The CDR3 bases are TGTGCCAGCAGCGTAGCTCCCACTAGCGGGAGGAGCGAGCAGTACTTC. The chain uses TRBV9 and TRBJ2-7; 12 bases are a match to TRBD2. Unmatched junction bases numbered 7, after V lost 0 bases and J lost 6 bases. The CDR3 is 16 residues long. Germline V CDR1 and CDR2: SGDLS, YYNGEE.

This clone was observed a handful of times. J is TRBJ1-2 and V is TRBV6-5; D gene ambiguous. V dropped 5 bases and J dropped 3 bases, with 13 bases sitting between them. The CDR3 extends over 14 amino acids. Germline V lookup: CDR1 MNHEY, CDR2 SVGAGI. The CDR3 coding sequence is TGTGCCAGCAGTACTCATCGGGGATACTATGGCTACACCTTC. Protein: CASSTHRGYYGYTF.

As DNA, the CDR3 is TGTGCCAGCAGTTCAACCCGGGCGCGGGGTCAGTACTTC. It yields the protein CASSSTRARGQYF. This chain links TRBV28 with TRBJ2-5; D might be TRBD2 (6 bases). The CDR3 length is 13 residues. The V end was cut by 4 bases, the J end by 11 bases, with 17 bases between. The germline CDR1 and CDR2 sequences are MDHEN and SYDVKM.

J is TRBJ2-7 and V is TRBV21-1; the D segment call TRBD2 is taken from the table without a DNA check. TRBV21-1 corresponds to a pseudogene. The CDR3 runs to 15 residues. DNA of the CDR3: TGTGCCAGCTCTATCGGGACTAGCGGTTCCTACGAGCAGTACTTC. Encoded protein: CASSIGTSGSYEQYF.

This clone has a handful of counts. This chain links TRBV7-9 with TRBJ1-4; D possibly corresponds to TRBD1 (6 bases). V gave up 6 bases and J gave up 11 bases, with 25 bases separating them. This CDR3 spans 16 amino acids. CDR1 is SEHNR, CDR2 FQNEAQ, per germline (reference sequence). CDR3 DNA sequence: TGTGCCAGCAGTCCGACCCGGACAGCCGCCGGAGAGAAACTGTTTTTT. The encoded protein is CASSPTRTAAGEKLFF.

This sequence joins TRBV19 and TRBJ1-4; D remains ambiguous. V was trimmed by 3 bases and J by 8 bases, leaving 7 bases between them. The CDR3 totals 12 residues. CDR1 LNHDA and CDR2 SQIVND come from the germline V gene (reference sequence). The CDR3 sequence is CASSMGREKLFF. CDR3 in DNA: TGTGCCAGTAGTATGGGCAGGGAAAAACTGTTTTTT.

The CDR3 region is CATSRDLAGLTGELFF. CDR3 DNA: TGTGCCACCAGCAGAGATCTAGCGGGGTTGACCGGGGAGCTGTTTTTT. The chain links TRBV15 to TRBJ2-2, with 9 positions matching TRBD2. Germline V gene lookup returns CDR1 LNHNV and CDR2 YYDKDF (reference sequence). With V trimmed by 0 bases and J by 5 bases, 4 bases remained unmatched. The CDR3 is made up of 16 amino acids.

V is TRBV28 and J is TRBJ1-1; D may be TRBD1 (5 bases). V lost 3 bases and J lost 4, with 6 bases in between. From germline, CDR1 is MDHEN and CDR2 SYDVKM. CDR3 length: 12 residues. The CDR3 DNA reads TGTGCCAGCAGTTTTCAGGGCACTGAAGCTTTCTTT. Amino acid sequence: CASSFQGTEAFF.

The rearrangement joins TRBV19 to TRBJ1-3, with 10 bases lining up with TRBD1. V dropped 6 bases and J dropped 0; count of bases not matched to a gene: 11. Germline lookup yields CDR1 LNHDA and CDR2 SQIVND (reference sequence). The CDR3 runs to 18 residues. This CDR3 is CASSPGQGTYDSGNTIYF. CDR3 nucleotides: TGTGCCAGTAGCCCGGGACAGGGGACCTACGACTCTGGAAACACCATATATTTT.

This chain uses TRBV7-2 with TRBJ2-1; D unclear. This CDR3 is built from 16 residues. Trimming removed 1 base from V and 0 bases from J, with 10 bases in between. Germline lookup yields CDR1 SGHTA and CDR2 FQGNSA. CDR3 protein: CASSLDSYSSYNEQFF. For the CDR3, the DNA is TGTGCCAGCAGCTTAGATTCGTACAGCTCCTACAATGAGCAGTTCTTC.

This rearrangement joins TRBV11-3 to TRBJ2-5; D uncertain. The V end lost 3 bases, the J end lost 1 base, and 12 bases lay between the germline ends. The CDR3 runs 15 residues. The germline gives CDR1 SGHNT, CDR2 YENEEA. The CDR3 here is CASSLSGSGQETQYF. The CDR3 DNA sequence: TGTGCCAGCAGCTTGTCCGGGTCCGGCCAAGAGACCCAGTACTTC.

The V gene is TRBV5-4, the J gene TRBJ2-3; a weak D match, TRBD1 (8 bases). This CDR3 spans 16 amino acids. CDR1 and CDR2 from the germline V gene are SGHNT and YYREEE (reference sequence). Trimming pared 6 bases from V and 6 bases from J, leaving 23 bases between. The CDR3 DNA reads as TGTGCCAGCACCCCAGGGGGCGCGGGGGAGATGGATACGCAGTATTTT. This translates into CASTPGGAGEMDTQYF.

A few counts support this clone. The chain couples TRBV29-1 to TRBJ2-2; unclear D gene. This CDR3 is 13 amino acids long. Germline V lookup: CDR1 SQVTM, CDR2 ANQGSEA. The V gene lost 4 bases and the J gene lost 4 bases, with 10 bases spanning the gap. The CDR3 DNA is TGCAGCGTTGTCCTGAGGTTCACCGGGGAGCTGTTTTTT. Amino acids: CSVVLRFTGELFF.

The CDR3 DNA sequence: TGTGCCAGCAGCCCGTGGACAGGTTTCTACGAGCAGTACTTC. This gives the protein CASSPWTGFYEQYF. The V and J genes are TRBV3-1 (or the pseudogene TRBV3-2) and TRBJ2-7; TRBD1 agrees at 7 bases. The CDR3 covers 14 residues. The ends lost 4 bases at V and 3 bases at J; junction bases unmatched: 6. From germline, CDR1 is LGHDT and CDR2 YNNKEL (reference sequence).

Concerning this clone: The junction does not match germline at one end; this may be a read error. This sequence joins TRBV5-4 and TRBJ2-7; 15 positions agree with TRBD2. The CDR3 loop spans 16 amino acids. The germline V gene encodes CDR1 SGHNT and CDR2 YYREEE (reference sequence). CDR3 DNA: TGTGCCAGCAGCTCCGGGACTAGCGGGAGGCGGGGCGAGCAGCACTTC. Translated: CASSSGTSGRRGEQHF. Looking up the rest from reference TRBV5-4 and TRBJ2-7 gives the full variable domain: ETGVTQSPTHLIKTRGQQVTLRCSSQSGHNTVSWYQQALGQGPQFIFQYYREEENGRGNFPPRFSGLQFPNYSSELNVNALELDDSALYLCASSSGTSGRRGEQHFGPGTRLTVT.

The chain couples TRBV6-4 to TRBJ2-5; 14 positions match TRBD2. Trimming removed 8 bases from V and 2 bases from J; junction bases left unmatched: 4. Germline V CDR1 and CDR2: MRHNA, SNTAGT. The CDR3 covers 15 residues. The CDR3, as DNA: TGTGCCAGCGCAAGGACTAGCGGGAGGCAAGAGACCCAGTACTTC. Translation gives CASARTSGRQETQYF.

The rearrangement uses TRBV7-2 and TRBJ2-2; D is uncertain. Germline CDR1 is SGHTA and CDR2 is FQGNSA. The CDR3 loop spans 14 amino acids. Trimming left V 6 bases short and J 0 bases short, with 8 bases between. DNA of the CDR3: TGTGCCAGCAGGGGCGACGCGAACACCGGGGAGCTGTTTTTT. Translating it yields CASRGDANTGELFF.

The V call is TRBV30, the J call TRBJ1-2; TRBD1 might be the D (6 bases). V was pared by 0 bases and J by 6 bases, with 11 bases between. CDR1 and CDR2 (germline): GTSNPN, SVGIG (reference sequence). CDR3 size: 13 residues. The CDR3 is CAWSVGAGDGYTF. The DNA of the CDR3 is TGTGCCTGGAGTGTAGGGGCAGGGGATGGCTACACCTTC.

The chain uses TRBV11-2 and TRBJ2-5; no definite D call. Germline V gene lookup returns CDR1 SGHAT and CDR2 FQNNGV. The CDR3 loop spans 11 amino acids. Trimming took off 5 bases at V and 1 base at J, with 2 bases between the two ends. The CDR3 protein is CASSLQETQYF. DNA of the CDR3: TGTGCCAGCAGCCTCCAAGAGACCCAGTACTTC.

This clone was counted many times. The chain is built from TRBV19 and TRBJ1-6, with 9 bases fitting TRBD1. Germline CDR1 LNHDA, CDR2 SQIVND (reference sequence). With V trimmed by 5 bases and J by 2 bases, 7 bases remained unmatched. This CDR3 spans 17 amino acids. The chain's CDR3 is CASSPGQGRTYNSPLHF. As DNA, the CDR3 is TGTGCCAGTAGTCCCGGACAGGGGAGGACCTATAATTCACCCCTCCACTTT.

The chain recombines TRBV4-3 with TRBJ1-4; the D is unclear. V shed 0 bases and J shed 10 bases, with 6 bases lying between them. CDR1 is LGHNA, CDR2 YSLEER, per germline. The CDR3 has 12 amino acids. CDR3 in amino acids: CASSQERGKLFF. The CDR3 nucleotides are TGCGCCAGCAGCCAAGAGAGAGGAAAACTGTTTTTT.

V and J are TRBV19 and TRBJ1-1, with 11 bases lining up with TRBD1. V lost 9 bases, J lost 0 bases, and 6 bases stayed unmatched. CDR3 size: 15 residues. Germline V gene data show CDR1 as LNHDA and CDR2 as SQIVND (reference sequence). The CDR3 is CASVRDRGLNTEAFF. The CDR3 DNA reads as TGTGCCAGCGTGCGGGACAGGGGGTTGAACACTGAAGCTTTCTTT.

This clone was seen a single time. V and J are TRBV28 and TRBJ2-3, with TRBD2 identical over 16 bases. The CDR3 totals 15 residues. V gave up 8 bases and J gave up 11 bases; unmatched junction bases: 10. Germline loops: CDR1 MDHEN, CDR2 SYDVKM. CDR3 DNA: TGTGCCAGCGTCCCCGGGACTAGCGGGAGGGCATGGCAGTATTTT. This gives the protein CASVPGTSGRAWQYF.

The genes are TRBV5-1 and TRBJ2-5; 7 nucleotides match TRBD1. The CDR3 is 16 residues long. Germline CDR1 reads SGHRS; CDR2 reads YFSETQ. The trim removed 0 bases at V and 9 bases at J, leaving 14 bases unmatched. The CDR3 spells CASSLETGAQGRSQYF. The CDR3 DNA reads TGCGCCAGCAGCTTGGAAACAGGGGCCCAGGGAAGGTCCCAGTACTTC.

The chain has TRBV5-6 and TRBJ1-5; TRBD1 aligns across 8 bases. The trim removed 7 bases at V and 2 bases at J, leaving 11 bases unmatched. Germline assignment: CDR1 SGHDT and CDR2 YYEEEE. This CDR3 contains 16 residues. For the CDR3, the DNA is TGTGCCAGCCCTAGGGACAGGCCGGGGGGCAATCAGCCCCAGCATTTT. This encodes CASPRDRPGGNQPQHF.

This chain joins TRBV4-2 and TRBJ2-2, with 8 nucleotides matching TRBD2. This CDR3 region has 19 residues. V was clipped by 1 base and J by 9 bases; unmatched bases: 19. Germline V lookup: CDR1 LGHNA, CDR2 YNFKEQ. Here the CDR3 reads CASSQVNRPGTSGGRELFF. The CDR3 coding sequence is TGTGCCAGCAGCCAAGTTAATCGCCCCGGGACTAGTGGGGGACGGGAGCTGTTTTTT.